This T cell receptor (beta chain) was recovered during a study of OX40 agonist ivuxolimab in advanced cancers. Study-level points and caveats: CD8+ T cells showed, on average, more clonal expansion than CD4+ cells. Doses of 0.1 to 3.0 mg/kg were accompanied by clonal expansion of CD4+ and CD8+ blood T cells by week 6.

Produced via immunoSEQ multiplex PCR; TCRdb's table is partial and in-frame only. The sample contains roughly 45,000 clones, about 75% of which appear only once. In regard to this clone: Its antigen remains unknown.

The sample here was CD4+ or CD8+ T cells sorted from blood, taken in a trial of the OX40 agonist ivuxolimab. The receptor was isolated from an adult with an advanced solid tumor such as melanoma, head and neck, liver or kidney cancer.

CDR3 residues: CASSFIGGDPKETQYF. The CDR3 DNA reads as TGTGCCAGCTCGTTCATCGGGGGGGATCCGAAAGAGACCCAGTACTTC. The chain couples TRBV18 to TRBJ2-5; the match to TRBD2 covers 8 bases. After removal of 6 bases from V and 3 bases from J, the junction contained 12 bases not matched to a gene. The length of the CDR3 is 16 residues. Germline assignment: CDR1 KGHSH and CDR2 LQKENI.